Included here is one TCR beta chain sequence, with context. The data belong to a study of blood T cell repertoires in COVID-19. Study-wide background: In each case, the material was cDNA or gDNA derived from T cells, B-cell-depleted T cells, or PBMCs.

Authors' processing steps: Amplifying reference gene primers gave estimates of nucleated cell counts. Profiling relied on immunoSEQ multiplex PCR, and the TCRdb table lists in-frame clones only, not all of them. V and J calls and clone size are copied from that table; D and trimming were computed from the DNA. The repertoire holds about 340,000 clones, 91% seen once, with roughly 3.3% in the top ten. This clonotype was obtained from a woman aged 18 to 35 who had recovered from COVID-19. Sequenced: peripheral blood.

The CDR3 bases are TGTGCCAGCAGCCAAGCCTCCGGGAGTTGGCATGAGCAGTTCTTC. This gives the protein CASSQASGSWHEQFF. The chain links TRBV3-1 (or the pseudogene TRBV3-2) to TRBJ2-1; possibly TRBD2 for D (6 bases). Germline CDR1 and CDR2: LGHDT and YNNKEL (reference sequence). CDR3 size: 15 residues. Deletions cut 1 base from V and 8 bases from J, with 15 bases between.